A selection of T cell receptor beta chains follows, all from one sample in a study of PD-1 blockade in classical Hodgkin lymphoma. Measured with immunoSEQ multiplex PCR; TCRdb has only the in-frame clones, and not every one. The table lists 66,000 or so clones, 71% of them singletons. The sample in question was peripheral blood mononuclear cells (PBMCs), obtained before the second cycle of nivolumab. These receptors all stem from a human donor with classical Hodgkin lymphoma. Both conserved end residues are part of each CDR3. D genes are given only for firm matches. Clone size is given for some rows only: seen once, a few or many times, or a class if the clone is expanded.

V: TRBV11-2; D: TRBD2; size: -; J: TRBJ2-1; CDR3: CASSLGLASHNEQFF; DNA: TGTGCCAGCAGCCTGGGACTAGCGTCACACAATGAGCAGTTCTTC
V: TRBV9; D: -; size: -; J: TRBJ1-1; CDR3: CASSVDQTMNTEAFF; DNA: TGTGCCAGCAGCGTAGACCAGACAATGAACACTGAAGCTTTCTTT
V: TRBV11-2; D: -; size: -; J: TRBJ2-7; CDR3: CASSLEVGEQYF; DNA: TGTGCCAGCAGCTTAGAAGTAGGGGAGCAGTACTTC
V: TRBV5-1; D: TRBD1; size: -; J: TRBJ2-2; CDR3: CASSWTGSGTGELFF; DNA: TGCGCCAGCAGCTGGACAGGGTCTGGGACCGGGGAGCTGTTTTTT
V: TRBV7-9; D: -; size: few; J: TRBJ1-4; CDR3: CASSPGEKLFF; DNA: TGTGCCAGCAGCCCCGGTGAAAAACTGTTTTTT
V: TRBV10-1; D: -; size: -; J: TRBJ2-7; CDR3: CASSLDSPPGDEQYF; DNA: TGCGCCAGCAGTTTGGACAGCCCACCGGGGGACGAGCAGTACTTC
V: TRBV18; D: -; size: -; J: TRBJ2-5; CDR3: CASSPGSVETQYF; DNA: TGTGCCAGCTCACCAGGGAGTGTGGAGACCCAGTACTTC
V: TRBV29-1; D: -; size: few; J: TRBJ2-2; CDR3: CSVEGSTGELFF; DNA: TGCAGCGTAGAAGGGTCAACCGGGGAGCTGTTTTTT
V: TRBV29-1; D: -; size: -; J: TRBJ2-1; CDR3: CSVQDFGEQFF; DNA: TGCAGCGTTCAAGATTTTGGGGAGCAGTTCTTC
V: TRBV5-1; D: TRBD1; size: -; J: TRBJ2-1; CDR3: CASSPGTGGRYEQFF; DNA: TGCGCCAGCTCCCCCGGGACAGGGGGCAGGTATGAGCAGTTCTTC
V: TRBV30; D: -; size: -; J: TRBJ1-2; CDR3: CAWGELANYGYTF; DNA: TGTGCCTGGGGGGAGCTAGCTAACTATGGCTACACCTTC
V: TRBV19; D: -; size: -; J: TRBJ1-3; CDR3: CASTSTGNTIYF; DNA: TGTGCCAGTACTTCCACTGGAAACACCATATATTTT
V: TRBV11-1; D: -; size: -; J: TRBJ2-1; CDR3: CASSLRSSSYNEQFF; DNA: TGTGCCAGCAGCTTAAGGTCGAGCTCCTACAATGAGCAGTTCTTC
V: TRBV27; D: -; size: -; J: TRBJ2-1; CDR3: CASSSDWDSYNEQFF; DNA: TGTGCCAGCAGCTCCGACTGGGACTCCTACAATGAGCAGTTCTTC
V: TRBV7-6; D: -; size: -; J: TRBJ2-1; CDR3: CASSLRGPSSYNEQFF; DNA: TGTGCCAGCAGCTTACGGGGGCCAAGCTCCTACAATGAGCAGTTCTTC
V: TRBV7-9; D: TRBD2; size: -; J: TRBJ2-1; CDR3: CASRTSGRVNADEQFF; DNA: TGTGCCAGCAGGACTAGCGGGAGGGTTAATGCCGATGAGCAGTTCTTC
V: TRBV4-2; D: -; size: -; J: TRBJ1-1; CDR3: CASSQETGLNTEAFF; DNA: TGTGCCAGCAGCCAAGAAACGGGCCTGAACACTGAAGCTTTCTTT
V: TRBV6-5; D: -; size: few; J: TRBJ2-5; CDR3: CASSYSAGPKETQYF; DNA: TGTGCCAGCAGTTACTCGGCAGGGCCCAAAGAGACCCAGTACTTC
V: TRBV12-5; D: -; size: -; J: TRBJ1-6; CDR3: CASGLVRGGSYNSPLHF; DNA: TGTGCTAGTGGTTTGGTACGGGGTGGGTCCTATAATTCACCCCTCCACTTT
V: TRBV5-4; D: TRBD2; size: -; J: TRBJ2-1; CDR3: CAAGLAGGGEQFF; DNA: TGTGCCGCGGGACTAGCGGGAGGCGGTGAGCAGTTCTTC
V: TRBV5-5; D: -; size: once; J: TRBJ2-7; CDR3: CASSHPRGGEQYF; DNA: TGTGCCAGCAGTCACCCGAGGGGGGGCGAGCAGTACTTC
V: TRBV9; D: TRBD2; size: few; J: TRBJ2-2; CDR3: CASSVAGLAMNAGELFF; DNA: TGTGCCAGCAGCGTAGCGGGACTAGCGATGAACGCCGGGGAGCTGTTTTTT
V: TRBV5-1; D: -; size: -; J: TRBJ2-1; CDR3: CASSLGSEQFF; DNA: TGCGCCAGCAGCTTGGGTAGTGAGCAGTTCTTC
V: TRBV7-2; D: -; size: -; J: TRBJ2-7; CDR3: CASSLTGTYEQYF; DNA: TGTGCCAGCAGCTTAACAGGGACCTACGAGCAGTACTTC
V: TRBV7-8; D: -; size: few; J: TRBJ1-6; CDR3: CASRQGYNSPLHF; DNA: TGTGCCAGCAGACAGGGTTATAATTCACCCCTCCACTTT
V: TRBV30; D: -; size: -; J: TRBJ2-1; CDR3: CAWIGGSNEQFF; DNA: TGTGCCTGGATTGGGGGGAGTAATGAGCAGTTCTTC
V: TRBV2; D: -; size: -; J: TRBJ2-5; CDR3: CASRGGAVKTQYF; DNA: TGTGCCAGCAGGGGAGGAGCGGTTAAGACCCAGTACTTC
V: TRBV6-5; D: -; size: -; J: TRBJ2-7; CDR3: CASSYSGGHNYEQYF; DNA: TGTGCCAGCAGTTACTCGGGGGGACATAATTACGAGCAGTACTTC
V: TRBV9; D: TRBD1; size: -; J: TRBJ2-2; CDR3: CASSAQQGVNTGELFF; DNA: TGTGCCAGCAGCGCTCAACAGGGGGTGAACACCGGGGAGCTGTTTTTT
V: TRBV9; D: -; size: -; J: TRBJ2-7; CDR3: CASSGTSSYEQYF; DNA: TGTGCCAGCAGCGGGACCAGCTCCTACGAGCAGTACTTC
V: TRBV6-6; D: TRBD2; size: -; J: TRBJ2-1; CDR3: CASSYRWTSGRNEQFF; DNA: TGTGCCAGCAGTTACCGTTGGACTAGCGGGAGAAATGAGCAGTTCTTC
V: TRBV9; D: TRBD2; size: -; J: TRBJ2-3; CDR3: CASSVEQRGATDTQYF; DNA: TGTGCCAGCAGCGTAGAGCAGCGGGGAGCCACAGATACGCAGTATTTT
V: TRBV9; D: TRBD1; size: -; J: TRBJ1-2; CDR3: CASSVFGGQVLQDGYTF; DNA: TGTGCCAGCAGCGTATTCGGAGGACAGGTTTTGCAGGATGGCTACACCTTC
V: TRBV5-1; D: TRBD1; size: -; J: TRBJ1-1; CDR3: CASSLEGAGNTEAFF; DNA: TGCGCCAGCAGCTTGGAGGGGGCAGGGAACACTGAAGCTTTCTTT
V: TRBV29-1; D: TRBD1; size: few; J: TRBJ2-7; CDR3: CSVEGGQESSYEQYF; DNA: TGCAGCGTTGAGGGGGGACAGGAGAGCTCCTACGAGCAGTACTTC
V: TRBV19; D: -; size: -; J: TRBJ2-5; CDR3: CASSIDLVRETQYF; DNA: TGTGCCAGTAGTATTGATTTGGTAAGGGAGACCCAGTACTTC
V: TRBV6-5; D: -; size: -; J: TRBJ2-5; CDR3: CASSYTDYQETQYF; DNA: TGTGCCAGCAGTTACACGGATTACCAAGAGACCCAGTACTTC
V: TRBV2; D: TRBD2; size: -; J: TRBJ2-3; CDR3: CASSARTSPDTQYF; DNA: TGTGCCAGCAGTGCTCGGACTAGTCCAGATACGCAGTATTTT
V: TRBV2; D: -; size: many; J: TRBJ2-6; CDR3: CASTSGGSGANVLTF; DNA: TGTGCCAGCACCAGCGGCGGATCTGGGGCCAACGTCCTGACTTTC
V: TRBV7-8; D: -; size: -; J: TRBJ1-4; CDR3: CASSSREGREKLFF; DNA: TGTGCCAGCAGCTCTCGTGAGGGAAGGGAAAAACTGTTTTTT
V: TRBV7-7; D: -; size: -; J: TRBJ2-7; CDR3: CASSLEWGYEQYF; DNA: TGTGCTAGCAGCTTAGAATGGGGTTACGAGCAGTACTTC
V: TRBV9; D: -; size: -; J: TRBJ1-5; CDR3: CASSVGPPDYQPQHF; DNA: TGTGCCAGCAGCGTAGGTCCGCCGGATTATCAGCCCCAGCATTTT
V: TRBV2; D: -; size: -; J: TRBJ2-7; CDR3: CASRWGYEQYF; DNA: TGTGCCAGCAGGTGGGGCTACGAGCAGTACTTC
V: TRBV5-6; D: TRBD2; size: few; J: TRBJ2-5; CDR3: CASSSSGRSEETQYF; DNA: TGTGCCAGCAGTTCTAGCGGGAGGTCTGAGGAGACCCAGTACTTC
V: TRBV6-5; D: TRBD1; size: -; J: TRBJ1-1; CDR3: CASSDRGPAFF; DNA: TGTGCCAGCAGTGACAGGGGGCCGGCTTTCTTT
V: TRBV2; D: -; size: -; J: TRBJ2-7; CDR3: CASTWQAHEQYF; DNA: TGTGCCAGCACCTGGCAGGCCCACGAGCAGTACTTC
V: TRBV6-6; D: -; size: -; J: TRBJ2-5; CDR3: CASRPSGQETQYF; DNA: TGTGCCAGCAGACCCAGCGGACAAGAGACCCAGTACTTC
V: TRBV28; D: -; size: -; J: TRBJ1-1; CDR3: CASTVGGSEAFF; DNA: TGTGCCAGCACCGTTGGGGGATCTGAAGCTTTCTTT
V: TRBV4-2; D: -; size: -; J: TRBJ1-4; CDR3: CASSQDSNEKLFF; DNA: TGTGCCAGCAGCCAAGATTCAAATGAAAAACTGTTTTTT
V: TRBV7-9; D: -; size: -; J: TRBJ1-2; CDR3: CASSRPKYMDQHGYTF; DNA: TGTGCCAGCAGCCGCCCGAAATACATGGACCAACATGGCTACACCTTC
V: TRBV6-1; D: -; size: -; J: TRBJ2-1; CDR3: CASSDQGGYNEQFF; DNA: TGTGCCAGCAGTGATCAGGGTGGCTACAATGAGCAGTTCTTC
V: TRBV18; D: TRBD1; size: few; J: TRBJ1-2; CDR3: CASSPQGAHGYTF; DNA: TGTGCCAGCTCACCCCAGGGGGCGCATGGCTACACCTTC
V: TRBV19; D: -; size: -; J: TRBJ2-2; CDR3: CASSMPPGELFF; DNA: TGTGCCAGTAGTATGCCCCCCGGGGAGCTGTTTTTT
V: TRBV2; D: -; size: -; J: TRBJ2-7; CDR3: CASSEGGAPYEQYF; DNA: TGTGCCAGCAGTGAAGGGGGGGCTCCCTACGAGCAGTACTTC
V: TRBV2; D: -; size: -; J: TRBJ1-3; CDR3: CASIGTGGNTIYF; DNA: TGTGCCAGCATAGGGACGGGTGGAAACACCATATATTTT